The T cell receptor beta chain under discussion was sequenced for a study of T cell responses to AZD1222 COVID-19 vaccine. Study outcomes and limitations: It was only after the peak T cell response that any repertoires were sampled. Spike-specific TCR breadth and depth rose after two AZD1222 doses. Only 5 or 6 individuals given AZD1222 were seropositive at baseline. The reported proportion of spike-specific TCRs targeting unmutated variant regions was nearly half.

Remarks on this clone: What it binds is unknown.

The CDR3 is 15 amino acids. Germline CDR1 reads KGHSH; CDR2 reads LQKENI. V shed 8 bases, J shed 5 bases, and the junction held 10 bases outside the gene matches. This table comes from immunoSEQ multiplex PCR, and its TCRdb copy is limited to in-frame clones, with some not included. Among 150,000 to 200,000 clones listed, roughly 92% were seen once. Sample: peripheral blood, taken on day 0 of AZD1222 vaccination. The chain combines TRBV18 with TRBJ2-1, with 9 bases lining up with TRBD1. The origin of this receptor is an adult in good health. This CDR3 reads CASMFRDRVNNEQFF. Here the CDR3 DNA reads TGTGCCAGCATGTTCCGGGACAGGGTTAACAATGAGCAGTTCTTC.